This T cell receptor (beta chain) was recovered during a study of shared clonotypes between healthy human individuals. Trimming stripped 3 bases from V and 2 bases from J, with 11 bases between. The CDR3 consists of 14 residues. From germline, CDR1 is MGHRA and CDR2 YSYEKL. The protocol was immunoSEQ multiplex PCR, while the TCRdb copy is restricted to in-frame clones and leaves out a portion. The sample lists 2 million to 2.5 million clones, roughly 91% occurring once. Naive CD8 populations comprised CD45RO-negative cells positively selected for CCR7, excluding terminally differentiated effector memory CD45RA+ cells. This clone was seen only once.

The V call is TRBV4-1, the J call TRBJ2-7; D uncertain. The clonotype was recovered from a man between 18 and 29 years old in good health. Some clones in this sample may be carry-over from other donors' samples. Sequencing input: naive CD8+ T cells from PBMCs. The CDR3 protein is CASSQTVPAYEQYF. CDR3 nucleotide sequence: TGCGCCAGCAGCCAGACGGTCCCAGCCTACGAGCAGTACTTC.